This T cell receptor beta chain was captured by sequencing in a study of T cells in Graves' hyperthyroidism and ophthalmopathy. Study results and limitations: Blood samples included most of the expanded thyroid clonotypes exceeding 0.001. Ophthalmopathy, which appeared later, was predicted by the model a median 6.5 months before onset.

Amplified TCR beta CDR3 regions derived from RNA transcripts. First-round RT-PCR with HTBI primers amplified the TCR CDR3 region. TCRdb called the multiplex PCR reads again in MiXCR, with one record for every CDR3 protein. The sample has roughly 400,000 distinct CDR3 sequences; about an eighth are singletons. CDR1 is MNHEY, CDR2 SMNVEV, per germline (reference sequence). The CDR3 sequence is 15 residues long. V was pared by 5 bases and J by 4 bases, with 16 bases between. This clonotype was seen ten or more times. Its antigen is not identified. The TCR sequence derives from a man aged 50 or older with Graves' ophthalmopathy. Sequences were obtained from blood. The V and J genes are TRBV27 and TRBJ2-3; D call uncertain. CDR3 loop: CASSPRPPISDTQYF. The DNA of the CDR3 is TGTGCCAGCAGTCCCCGGCCCCCTATCTCAGATACGCAGTATTTT.